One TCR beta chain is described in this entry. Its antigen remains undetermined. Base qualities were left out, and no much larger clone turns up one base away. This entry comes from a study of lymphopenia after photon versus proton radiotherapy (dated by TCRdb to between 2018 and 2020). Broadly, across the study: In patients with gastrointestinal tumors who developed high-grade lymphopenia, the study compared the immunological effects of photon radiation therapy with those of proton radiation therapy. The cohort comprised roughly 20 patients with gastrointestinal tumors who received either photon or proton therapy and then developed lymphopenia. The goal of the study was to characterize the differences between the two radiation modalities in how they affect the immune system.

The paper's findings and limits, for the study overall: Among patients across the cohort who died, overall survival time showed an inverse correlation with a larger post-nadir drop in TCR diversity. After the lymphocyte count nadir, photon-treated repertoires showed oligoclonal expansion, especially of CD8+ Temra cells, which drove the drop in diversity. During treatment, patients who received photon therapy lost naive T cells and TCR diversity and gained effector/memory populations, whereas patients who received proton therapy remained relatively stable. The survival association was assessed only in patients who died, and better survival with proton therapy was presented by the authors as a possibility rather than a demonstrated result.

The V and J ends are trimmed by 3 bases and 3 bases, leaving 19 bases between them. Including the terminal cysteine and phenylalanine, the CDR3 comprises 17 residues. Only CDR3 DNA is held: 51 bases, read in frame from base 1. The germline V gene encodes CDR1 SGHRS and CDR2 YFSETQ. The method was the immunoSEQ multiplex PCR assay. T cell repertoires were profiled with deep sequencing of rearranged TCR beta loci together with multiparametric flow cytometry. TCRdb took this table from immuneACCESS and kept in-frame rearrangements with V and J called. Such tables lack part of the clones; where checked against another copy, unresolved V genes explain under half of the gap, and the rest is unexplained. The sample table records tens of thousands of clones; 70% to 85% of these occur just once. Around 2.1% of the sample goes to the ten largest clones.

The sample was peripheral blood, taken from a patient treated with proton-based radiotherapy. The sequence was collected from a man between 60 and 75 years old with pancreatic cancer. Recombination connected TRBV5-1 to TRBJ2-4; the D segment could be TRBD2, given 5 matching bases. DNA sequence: TGCGCCAGCAGCTCAGGAACCCTCATACGGGGCAAAAACATTCAGTACTTC. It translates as CASSSGTLIRGKNIQYF. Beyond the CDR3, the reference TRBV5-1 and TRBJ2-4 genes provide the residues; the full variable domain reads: KAGVTQTPRYLIKTRGQQVTLSCSPISGHRSVSWYQQTPGQGLQFLFEYFSETQRNKGNFPGRFSGRQFSNSRSEMNVSTLELGDSALYLCASSSGTLIRGKNIQYFGAGTRLSVL.